This is a list of T cell receptor beta chains from one sample in a study of T cell responses to AZD1222 COVID-19 vaccine. Produced via immunoSEQ multiplex PCR; TCRdb's table is partial and in-frame only. In the table there are some 130,000 clones, around 90% of which are singletons. The sequencing here drew on peripheral blood, taken on day 0 of AZD1222 vaccination. The receptors derive from an adult in good health. The CDR3 runs from the conserved cysteine through the conserved F or W. A D gene is named only where the DNA matches it firmly. Rows give clone size only sometimes, using once, few, many, or a class for an expanded clone.

>-|TRBV28|TRBD1|TRBJ1-4
CASSLHRGHWEKLFF
TGTGCCAGCAGTCTCCACAGGGGGCACTGGGAAAAACTGTTTTTT
>-|TRBV29-1|-|TRBJ1-3
CSVVGTVVSGNTIYF
TGCAGCGTTGTCGGGACCGTAGTCTCTGGAAACACCATATATTTT
>-|TRBV27|TRBD2|TRBJ2-1
CASSLGTSGSPEQFF
TGTGCCAGCAGTTTAGGGACTAGCGGGAGCCCTGAGCAGTTCTTC
>-|TRBV7-9|-|TRBJ1-1
CASSLSVPRGATEAFF
TGTGCCAGCAGCTTAAGTGTCCCCAGGGGCGCGACTGAAGCTTTCTTT
>once|TRBV5-1|-|TRBJ2-1
CASTPDRVNEQFF
TGCGCCAGCACCCCGGACAGAGTCAATGAGCAGTTCTTC
>-|TRBV18|TRBD2|TRBJ2-2
CASSPASGYTGELFF
TGTGCCAGCTCACCAGCTAGCGGGTATACCGGGGAGCTGTTTTTT
>-|TRBV19|TRBD1|TRBJ1-6
CASRSLDRGTPLHF
TGTGCCAGTAGATCCCTCGACAGGGGAACACCCCTCCACTTT
>-|TRBV6-1|-|TRBJ1-2
CASSDPGPIAYGYTF
TGTGCCAGCAGTGACCCGGGACCCATCGCCTATGGCTACACCTTC
>-|TRBV25-1|-|TRBJ2-1
CASSESPRGNEQFF
TGTGCCAGCAGTGAATCGCCGCGTGGGAATGAGCAGTTCTTC
>once|TRBV18|-|TRBJ2-2
CASSPFGTGELFF
TGTGCCAGCTCACCATTCGGAACCGGGGAGCTGTTTTTT
>-|TRBV7-3|-|TRBJ1-4
CASSLLAREGEKLFF
TGTGCCAGCAGCTTATTAGCCAGGGAGGGTGAAAAACTGTTTTTT
>-|TRBV5-1|TRBD1|TRBJ2-1
CASSLAGQVVGEQFF
TGCGCCAGCAGCTTGGCGGGACAGGTGGTCGGTGAGCAGTTCTTC
>-|TRBV11-2|-|TRBJ1-2
CASNSGAYGYTF
TGTGCCAGCAACTCAGGCGCATATGGCTACACCTTC
>-|TRBV6-5|TRBD1|TRBJ1-1
CATETGSTEAFF
TGTGCCACCGAGACAGGGAGCACTGAAGCTTTCTTT
>-|TRBV6-2/TRBV6-3|TRBD2|TRBJ2-1
CASSFGTSGDPFF
TGTGCCAGCAGCTTTGGGACTAGCGGGGATCCGTTCTTC
>-|TRBV18|TRBD1|TRBJ1-2
CASSPPGGGDGYTF
TGTGCCAGCTCACCACCTGGAGGGGGCGACGGCTACACCTTC
>-|TRBV2|TRBD2|TRBJ2-2
CASIRLAGQTGELFF
TGTGCCAGCATTCGACTAGCGGGACAGACCGGGGAGCTGTTTTTT
>-|TRBV27|-|TRBJ1-3
CASSRTRGSSGNTIYF
TGTGCCAGCAGTCGAACCCGGGGGAGCTCTGGAAACACCATATATTTT
>-|TRBV5-6|TRBD1|TRBJ2-7
CASSSLGQGVYEQYF
TGTGCCAGCAGCTCCCTCGGACAGGGGGTCTACGAGCAGTACTTC
>-|TRBV19|-|TRBJ1-3
CASSTAQLSGNTIYF
TGTGCCAGTAGCACCGCACAGCTCTCTGGAAACACCATATATTTT
>once|TRBV5-1|TRBD1|TRBJ1-6
CASSTGGTGNSPLHF
TGCGCCAGCAGCACGGGGGGGACAGGGAATTCACCCCTCCACTTT
>-|TRBV5-1|-|TRBJ2-7
CASSAGQTYEQYF
TGCGCCAGCAGCGCGGGACAGACCTACGAGCAGTACTTC
>-|TRBV6-5|-|TRBJ1-1
CASRGPGRNTEAFF
TGTGCCAGCAGGGGCCCGGGACGTAACACTGAAGCTTTCTTT
>-|TRBV7-6|-|TRBJ2-1
CASSPARGEQFF
TGTGCCAGCAGCCCCGCTAGAGGCGAGCAGTTCTTC
>-|TRBV20-1|TRBD1|TRBJ1-2
CSASGTVAGYTF
TGCAGTGCTAGTGGGACAGTTGCTGGCTACACCTTC
>-|TRBV24-1|-|TRBJ2-1
CATSDPGPHESSYNEQFF
TGTGCCACCAGTGACCCGGGGCCCCATGAAAGCTCCTACAATGAGCAGTTCTTC
>-|TRBV9|TRBD1|TRBJ1-5
CASSGPGQGFNQPQHF
TGTGCCAGCAGCGGACCGGGACAGGGGTTCAATCAGCCCCAGCATTTT
>once|TRBV7-9|-|TRBJ1-6
CASTSGGVGSPLHF
TGTGCCAGCACCTCAGGTGGGGTAGGTTCACCCCTCCACTTT
>-|TRBV28|-|TRBJ1-5
CASSSNGFQPQHF
TGTGCCAGCAGTAGTAATGGGTTTCAGCCCCAGCATTTT
>-|TRBV6-5|-|TRBJ1-1
CASSYSGGEAFF
TGTGCCAGCAGTTACTCTGGGGGCGAAGCTTTCTTT
>once|TRBV7-9|TRBD1|TRBJ1-5
CASSVGRRGLGNQPQHF
TGTGCCAGCAGCGTCGGCCGCAGGGGGCTAGGCAATCAGCCCCAGCATTTT
>-|TRBV12-5|-|TRBJ1-5
CASGLVESRWIGSNQPQHF
TGTGCTAGTGGTTTGGTAGAATCCCGGTGGATAGGTAGCAATCAGCCCCAGCATTTT
>-|TRBV7-3|-|TRBJ1-4
CASSLGGRLEKLFF
TGTGCCAGCAGCTTAGGCGGGCGGTTGGAAAAACTGTTTTTT
>-|TRBV3-1/TRBV3-2|-|TRBJ2-7
CASSQEGGPSVIAEQYF
TGTGCCAGCAGCCAAGAGGGGGGCCCCTCCGTTATTGCCGAGCAGTACTTC
>-|TRBV3-1/TRBV3-2|TRBD2|TRBJ2-7
CASSPTSGGSSYEQYF
TGTGCCAGCAGCCCGACTAGCGGGGGTAGCTCCTACGAGCAGTACTTC
>-|TRBV27|-|TRBJ2-5
CASSFGQQETQYF
TGTGCCAGCAGTTTCGGTCAGCAAGAGACCCAGTACTTC
>-|TRBV19|TRBD2|TRBJ2-7
CASSTRPRLAATYEQYF
TGTGCCAGTAGTACGAGACCGAGACTAGCGGCTACCTACGAGCAGTACTTC
>-|TRBV9|TRBD1|TRBJ1-2
CASSTPTGLHHYGYTF
TGTGCCAGCAGCACTCCGACAGGGCTACACCACTATGGCTACACCTTC
>-|TRBV9|TRBD1|TRBJ2-7
CASSGTGPYEQYF
TGTGCCAGCAGCGGGACAGGACCCTACGAGCAGTACTTC
>-|TRBV19|TRBD2|TRBJ2-1
CASSAGGRGNEQFF
TGTGCCAGTAGTGCGGGCGGGAGGGGCAATGAGCAGTTCTTC